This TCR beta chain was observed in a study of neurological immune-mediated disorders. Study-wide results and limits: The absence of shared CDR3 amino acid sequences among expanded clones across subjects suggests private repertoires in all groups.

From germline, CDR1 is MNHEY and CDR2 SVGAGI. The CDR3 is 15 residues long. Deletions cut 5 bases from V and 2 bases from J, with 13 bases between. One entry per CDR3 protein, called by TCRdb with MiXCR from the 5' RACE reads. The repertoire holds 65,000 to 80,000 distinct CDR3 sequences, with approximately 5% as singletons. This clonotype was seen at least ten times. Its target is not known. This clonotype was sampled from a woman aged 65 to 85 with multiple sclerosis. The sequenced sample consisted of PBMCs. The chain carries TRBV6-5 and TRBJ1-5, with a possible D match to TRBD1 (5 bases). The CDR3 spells CASSTREGRNQPQHF. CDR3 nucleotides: TGTGCCAGCAGTACGCGGGAGGGGCGCAATCAGCCCCAGCATTTT.